The 5 T cell receptor beta chains below were found in one sample sequenced in a study of T cells in Graves' hyperthyroidism and ophthalmopathy. The TCR beta CDR3 regions underwent amplification using RNA transcripts as the source. During a first-round RT-PCR of the TCR CDR3, the HTBI primer set was used. TCRdb re-derived calls from the multiplex PCR reads in MiXCR, one entry per CDR3 protein. The sample includes about 770,000 distinct CDR3 sequences, about 17% of them seen just once. Sequenced sample: blood. The receptors shown here come from a woman aged 50 to 65 with Graves' hyperthyroidism that later progressed to Graves' ophthalmopathy.

The chain joins TRBV7-8 to TRBJ2-5, with TRBD2 matching 11 bases. The J segment lost 5 bases and the V segment lost 4 bases, leaving 9 bases of the junction unmatched. The germline V gene encodes CDR1 SGHVS and CDR2 FQNEAQ. This CDR3 spans 16 amino acids. CDR3 residues: CASSSVLAGGHETQYF. As DNA, the CDR3 is TGTGCCAGCAGCTCAGTTTTAGCGGGGGGGCACGAGACCCAGTACTTC. The variable domain in full, completed from reference TRBV7-8 and TRBJ2-5, reads GAGVSQSPRYKVAKRGQDVALRCDPISGHVSLFWYQQALGQGPEFLTYFQNEAQLDKSGLPSDRFFAERPEGSVSTLKIQRTQQEDSAVYLCASSSVLAGGHETQYFGPGTRLLVL.

This clonotype has just a few counts. The chain uses TRBV3-1 and TRBJ2-5, with no clear D. Trimming took 0 bases from V and 0 from J, leaving 17 bases between them. The CDR3 covers 18 residues. The V gene's germline CDR1 is LGHDT and CDR2 YNNKEL (reference sequence). CDR3 in amino acids: CASSQEGSANWYQETQYF. DNA of the CDR3: TGTGCCAGCAGCCAAGAAGGCTCGGCAAATTGGTACCAAGAGACCCAGTACTTC.

The table lists this clonotype with a few counts. The chain couples TRBV19 to TRBJ2-1; D not resolved. V lost 6 bases to trimming and J lost 8 bases, with 8 bases between them. The germline CDR1 and CDR2 sequences are LNHDA and SQIVND (reference sequence). The length of the CDR3 is 11 residues. The CDR3 reads CASRVAYEQFF. The CDR3 DNA follows: TGTGCCAGTAGAGTCGCCTATGAGCAGTTCTTC.

This clonotype was recorded only once. The chain is built from TRBV7-2 and TRBJ1-1; no definite D call. CDR1 and CDR2 from the germline V gene are SGHTA and FQGNSA. The CDR3 is made up of 14 amino acids. V lost 3 bases and J 3 bases, leaving 11 bases between the germline ends. The CDR3 coding sequence is TGTGCCAGCAGCTTCTGGGTCGGGGACACTGAAGCTTTCTTT. Protein: CASSFWVGDTEAFF.

This clonotype was seen more than once but under ten times. CDR3: CASRGANYGYTF. The CDR3 DNA sequence: TGCGCCAGTAGAGGGGCTAACTATGGCTACACCTTC. V usage is TRBV5-1 and J usage is TRBJ1-2; tentatively, D is TRBD1 (5 bases). CDR1 and CDR2 (germline): SGHRS, YFSETQ. The CDR3 is 12 residues long. Trimming cost V 8 bases and J 0 bases, with 8 bases left between them.